This T cell receptor (beta chain) is drawn from a study of tumor-infiltrating lymphocytes in primary liver carcinoma. The wider study: Each of the samples returned roughly 3.5 to 8 million productive TCRbeta reads (a yield similar across tissue types).

Unsorted bulk tissue of roughly 18-32 mg yielded co-extracted RNA and DNA. Germline lookup yields CDR1 LGHNA and CDR2 YNFKEQ. The CDR3 is 16 residues long. Worth noting for this clonotype: One end of the junction is discordant with germline, which a read error may explain.

From about 0.45 ug total RNA, TCR beta cDNA was generated with a primer in the constant region. A slightly modified ARM-PCR protocol with three nested multiplex PCR rounds produced these TCR beta libraries. TRBV1-TRBV30 forward and Cbeta reverse primers drove the first two roughly 10-cycle rounds. Each CDR3 protein gets one entry after TCRdb re-called the multiplex PCR reads with MiXCR. The sample consists of approximately 53,000 distinct CDR3 sequences, over 75% of them appearing once. The chain employs TRBV4-2 and TRBJ1-2; D remains ambiguous. The source of this sequence is a man aged 40-49 years with primary liver carcinoma and hepatitis B virus infection. Material for sequencing was liver tumor tissue from sampling region 5. Subset in this sample: tumor region T5, tumor centre. As DNA, the CDR3 is TGCGCCAGCTGCCTCGTACTCATGGCGGGTAGCGATGGCTACACCTTC. Translated, it gives CASCLVLMAGSDGYTF.